Reported below is one T cell receptor beta chain. This clone was detected many times. It lacks a known antigen. Base qualities are not provided; no much larger clone lies one nucleotide away. This sample is part of a study of beta chain features in type 1 diabetes listed by TCRdb under 2018. Concerning the study at large: No differences in mean age, gender distribution, total cell number or subset yield were found between patients and healthy donors. In the study, recently diagnosed type 1 diabetes patients and matched healthy donors were compared on the TCRB repertoires of their sorted circulating CD4+ T cell subsets. A total of some 110 million sorted cells were examined across all samples, and a strong correlation was observed between cell number per subset and RNA yield. Whereas all 28 donors provided naive and central memory subsets, regulatory and stem cell-like memory subsets were isolated from just 8 patients and about 8 healthy donors. Study-level results and caveats: A moderate but significant shortening of TCRB CDR3 length was observed in type 1 diabetes patients in all four CD4+ subsets. Patients with type 1 diabetes made fewer insertions and deleted more nucleotides at VDJ recombination sites, implying thymic rearrangement abnormalities. HLA sub-analyses involved small numbers of individuals, so any influence of HLA type on TCRB rearrangement remained unresolved. Shorter templates might be favored by PCR, yet because patient and control samples were amplified and corrected together, any such skew would affect both groups equally. Because cDNA rather than genomic DNA was sequenced, highly expressing activated cells could have been over-represented, although no difference in activation and CD3 levels was found between groups. Naive, central memory and regulatory TCRB repertoires appeared to be more alike among patients than among healthy donors.

The entire isolated RNA was reverse transcribed using the High Capacity cDNA Reverse Transcription Kit, and thus expressed TCRB transcripts were sequenced. Deep immunoSEQ sequencing was performed on naive, central memory and regulatory T cell samples, with an average of roughly 3.6 million total reads per sample. Sorted cells were lysed in RLT buffer and RNA was extracted with DNase-treated RNeasy Micro or Mini kits, depending on cell number. Each cell subset was processed separately to prevent cross-contamination, with patient and healthy donor samples processed together. TCRB sequences were amplified from cDNA with the immunoSEQ multiplex PCR, producing 87-bp fragments spanning the CDR3 region. The amplicons were sequenced using the Illumina HiSeq platform. In the original analysis: PCR bias was corrected computationally using synthetic template baselines, and reads within Hamming distance 2 were collapsed, with unmergeable singletons discarded. Reads were aligned against IMGT to assign V, D and J genes, CDR3 length and insertions or deletions at six rearrangement sites. Within each subset, clonotype counts were normalized to sorted cell number, after which true diversity and Gini coefficients were computed with the tcR R package. Repertoire sharing was quantified using the overlap coefficient calculated on TCRB nucleotide sequences. TCRdb re-hosts the immuneACCESS table, in-frame sequences only. Its copies lack some clones; in the studies checked, an unresolved V gene accounts for under half of them, and the cause for the rest is not known. V and J calls plus clone size are reproduced from that table; the DNA served to infer D and trimming. A total of roughly 160,000 clones appear in this sample, 7% to 9% of them only once. The ten biggest clones cover under 0.6% of the sample.

V is cut back by 7 bases and J by 8 bases, with 9 bases in the junction unmatched. The CDR3, cysteine through phenylalanine, is 16 amino acids long. The only DNA kept is the CDR3, 48 bases in frame from the first base. In the germline V gene (reference sequence), CDR1 corresponds to SGHNT and CDR2 to YYREEE. A single peripheral blood draw of around 120 mL on average was collected from each donor into heparinised tubes. A BD FACSAria II and a panel including CD45RO, CCR7, CD25, CD127, CD95 and CD27 were used to sort naive, central memory, regulatory and stem cell-like memory CD4+ T cells. All sorted populations exceeded 95% purity. PBMCs were isolated right away by Lymphoprep density gradient centrifugation and were stained directly, without culture. Samples were stained and sorted in pairs, with one healthy donor and one patient per experiment, so that batch effects were minimized.

Sequencing was carried out using central memory CD4+ T cells from blood. This TCR came from a man between 18 and 29 years old with type 1 diabetes. In this chain, TRBV5-4 is recombined with TRBJ2-1; 16 central bases correspond to TRBD2. This receptor carries the CDR3 CASSGTSGRAWDEQFF. The nucleotide sequence reads TGTGCCAGCTCCGGGACTAGCGGGAGGGCCTGGGATGAGCAGTTCTTC.